These T cell receptor beta chains were read from a single sample in a study of identical twins. TCRdb re-called the 5' RACE reads with MiXCR, one entry per CDR3 protein. The sample has about 430,000 distinct CDR3 sequences; approximately 17% are singletons. Material for sequencing was naive T cells sorted from blood. The receptors shown here come from a man aged 50 to 59 in good health. CDR3s include the opening cysteine and the closing phenylalanine or tryptophan. D genes are given only for firm matches. The listing skips clone size in some rows; elsewhere it reads once, few, many or a size class.

J gene	D gene	clone size	CDR3 length	V gene	CDR3 DNA	CDR3 protein
TRBJ1-2	TRBD1	.	16	TRBV5-4	TGTGCCAGCAGCCCAACCGGACAGGGGCCCTACTATGGCTACACCTTC	CASSPTGQGPYYGYTF
TRBJ2-7	.	few	16	TRBV7-2	TGTGCCAGCAGCTTAGCGCCGGGGACCCTTGGGTACGAGCAGTACTTC	CASSLAPGTLGYEQYF
TRBJ2-2	TRBD1	.	16	TRBV24-1	TGTGCCACCAGTGACGCGGACAGGGGGAACACCGGGGAGCTGTTTTTT	CATSDADRGNTGELFF
TRBJ2-1	TRBD1	.	13	TRBV6-2/TRBV6-3	TGTGCCACCACAGGGGGCGCCGGCAATGAGCAGTTCTTC	CATTGGAGNEQFF
TRBJ2-7	.	many	12	TRBV12-3/TRBV12-4	TGTGCCAGCAGTTTGGTCCAGGGACTCCAGTACTTC	CASSLVQGLQYF
TRBJ2-7	.	many	14	TRBV12-3/TRBV12-4	TGTGCCAGCTCCCTCACTCGACGGTCCTACGAGCAGTACTTC	CASSLTRRSYEQYF
TRBJ2-7	TRBD2	many	14	TRBV6-5	TGTGCCAGCAGTTTTCAGACTAGCGGGGCCGAGCAGTACTTC	CASSFQTSGAEQYF
TRBJ2-7	TRBD2	few	19	TRBV4-2	TGTGCCAGCAGCCAAAGAAGTTCTAGCGGGGGGGCCCGGTCCTACGAGCAGTACTTC	CASSQRSSSGGARSYEQYF
TRBJ2-4	.	few	14	TRBV20-1	TGCAGTGTAAGGGTCGCGGGAGCCAAAAACATTCAGTACTTC	CSVRVAGAKNIQYF
TRBJ1-2	TRBD1	many	15	TRBV6-1	TGTGCCAGCAGTGAAATTCTGGGACAGGACTATGGCTACACCTTC	CASSEILGQDYGYTF
TRBJ1-6	TRBD1	few	16	TRBV7-2	TGTGCCAGCAGCCCGAAACGGACAGGGCGCAATTCACCCCTCCACTTT	CASSPKRTGRNSPLHF
TRBJ2-1	TRBD1	many	14	TRBV10-3	TGTGCCATCGGGGGACAGAAGTCCTACAATGAGCAGTTCTTC	CAIGGQKSYNEQFF
TRBJ1-2	.	many	15	TRBV12-3/TRBV12-4	TGTGCCAGCAGTGAAAATCTCGGGGGAAGCTATGGCTACACCTTC	CASSENLGGSYGYTF
TRBJ2-7	TRBD2	.	15	TRBV5-1	TGCGCCAGCAGCCCCAGAGCGGGGGGGCTCGACGAGCAGTACTTC	CASSPRAGGLDEQYF
TRBJ2-1	.	few	13	TRBV27	TGTGCCAGCAGTTTTTTCGGATACAATGAGCAGTTCTTC	CASSFFGYNEQFF
TRBJ2-2	.	.	17	TRBV10-3	TGTGCCATCAGTGAGTCGATGGGGAGCGCCACCGTCGGGGAGCTGTTTTTT	CAISESMGSATVGELFF
TRBJ2-3	.	many	16	TRBV15	TGTGCCACCAGCAGAGGGGACACCCGAGACACAGATACGCAGTATTTT	CATSRGDTRDTDTQYF
TRBJ2-7	.	.	13	TRBV7-2	TGTGCCAGCAGCCGGACGTCGATCTACGAGCAGTACTTC	CASSRTSIYEQYF
TRBJ2-5	TRBD1	.	16	TRBV7-9	TGTGCCAGCAGCCGGACTTTGAGGGCAGGGGGAGAGACCCAGTACTTC	CASSRTLRAGGETQYF
TRBJ1-5	.	.	15	TRBV20-1	TGCAGTGCCCGTAGGAGGGTTGGGAGCAATCAGCCCCAGCATTTT	CSARRRVGSNQPQHF
TRBJ2-3	.	.	19	TRBV27	TGTGCCAGCAGTTTATCCAGGGGCCCAGGAGGGGGACGCACAGATACGCAGTATTTT	CASSLSRGPGGGRTDTQYF
TRBJ2-3	.	many	16	TRBV5-1	TGCGCCAGCAGCTTGCGAGGGGGGGCTAGCACAGATACGCAGTATTTT	CASSLRGGASTDTQYF
TRBJ2-2	.	many	14	TRBV7-3	TGTGCCAGCAGCTCAGGGTTCGGTTATGGGGAGCTGTTTTTT	CASSSGFGYGELFF
TRBJ1-5	TRBD1	.	15	TRBV7-9	TGTGCCAGCAGCCCCGGGACAGGGGGCCCTCAGCCCCAGCATTTT	CASSPGTGGPQPQHF
TRBJ2-4	.	.	15	TRBV7-2	TGTGCCAGCAGTACCGACAGGCAAGTCGGGTACATTCAGTACTTC	CASSTDRQVGYIQYF
TRBJ2-5	.	few	14	TRBV18	TGTGCCAGCTCACCACCGATTAGCCGAGAGACCCAGTACTTC	CASSPPISRETQYF
TRBJ2-3	.	few	13	TRBV20-1	TGCAGTGCTTTTAGCACGAGCACAGATACGCAGTATTTT	CSAFSTSTDTQYF
TRBJ2-7	.	many	15	TRBV28	TGTGCCAGCAGTCCTCCCCTGGCAGGGCTCTACGAGCAGTACTTC	CASSPPLAGLYEQYF
TRBJ1-2	.	few	15	TRBV6-5	TGTGCCAGCAGTTACTCGAACACGGGGATGTATGGCTACACCTTC	CASSYSNTGMYGYTF
TRBJ2-7	.	few	16	TRBV19	TGTGCCAGTAGTATTCGCGCAGGGCGAGACCCCTACGAGCAGTACTTC	CASSIRAGRDPYEQYF
TRBJ2-7	TRBD1	many	13	TRBV30	TGTGCCTGGAGCACCGGACAGGGCTACGAGCAGTACTTC	CAWSTGQGYEQYF
TRBJ2-1	TRBD1	few	18	TRBV4-3	TGCGCCAGCAGCCAAGAGCTTTTGCCGGGACAGGGGTACAATGAGCAGTTCTTC	CASSQELLPGQGYNEQFF
TRBJ1-2	.	few	11	TRBV20-1	TGCAGTGCTCTGAGGGACGGCCTCTACACCTTC	CSALRDGLYTF
TRBJ1-6	.	many	13	TRBV12-3/TRBV12-4	TGTGCCAGCAGTTTAGATATTAATTCACCCCTCCACTTT	CASSLDINSPLHF
TRBJ2-3	.	few	14	TRBV6-5	TGTGCCAGCAGTTACGGCCCCCGAACGGATACGCAGTATTTT	CASSYGPRTDTQYF